Listed here is a single T cell receptor beta chain. Its antigen is not known. The source of the sample is a study of response to subunit inactivated influenza vaccine. The study, taken as a whole, reports: The authors put forward the suggestion that each seasonal influenza vaccination may bring in only a limited number of new T cells.

One entry per CDR3 protein results from TCRdb running MiXCR on the RT-PCR reads. This sample has fewer than 250,000 distinct CDR3 sequences; around an eighth occur once, and the top ten carry 26%. The junction had 7 bases not matched to a gene; V was cut back by 9 bases and J by 4 bases. Germline CDR1 MNHEY, CDR2 SVGEGT. The CDR3 is 13 residues long. This TCR came from a man aged 50 to 59 who received an inactivated influenza vaccine. The chain has TRBV6-2 or TRBV6-3 and TRBJ2-5; 8 bases fit TRBD1. This specimen was CD8+ T cells sorted from PBMCs, taken less than 6 days after vaccination. The CDR3, as DNA: TGTGCCAGTTACTTTGGGACAGGAGAGACCCAGTACTTC. It encodes CASYFGTGETQYF.